This paragraph reports one T cell receptor (beta chain). Antigen unknown. The source of the sample is a study of a mutant IDH1 vaccine in newly diagnosed glioma. Across the study: Visit V12 happened at week 35; visit V13 happened at week 47.

The method was immunoSEQ multiplex PCR; TCRdb's version includes in-frame clones alone and lacks a portion of them. This table holds tens of thousands of clones, around 81% found once. V lost 3 bases to trimming and J lost 9 bases; unmatched junction nucleotides: 8. Germline assignment: CDR1 SGHTS and CDR2 YDEGEE. The CDR3 sequence is 15 residues long. Time point given: week 35, safety follow-up. The content of each vaccine dose was 300 ug of mutant IDH1 20-mer peptide, and topical imiquimod accompanied it. Weeks 1, 3, 5, 7, 11, 15, 19 and 23 were when patients received their eight vaccinations. Sequencing used PBMCs, obtained from a glioma patient whose treatment included an IDH1 peptide vaccine. This chain uses TRBV5-8 with TRBJ1-6, with 8 bases matching TRBD1. The receptor was isolated from a man aged 35 to 55 with glioma. CDR3 protein: CASSSTGQGGSPLHF. The CDR3 nucleotides are TGTGCCAGCAGCTCGACCGGACAGGGAGGTTCACCCCTCCACTTT.